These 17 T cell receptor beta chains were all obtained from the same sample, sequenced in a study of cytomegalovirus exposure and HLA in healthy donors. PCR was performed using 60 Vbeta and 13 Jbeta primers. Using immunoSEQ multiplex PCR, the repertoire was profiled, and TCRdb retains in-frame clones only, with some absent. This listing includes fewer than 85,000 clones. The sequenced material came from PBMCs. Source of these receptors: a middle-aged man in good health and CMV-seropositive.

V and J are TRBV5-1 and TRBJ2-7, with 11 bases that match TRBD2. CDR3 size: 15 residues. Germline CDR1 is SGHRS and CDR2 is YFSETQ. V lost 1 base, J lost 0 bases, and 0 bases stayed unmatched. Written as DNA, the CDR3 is TGCGCCAGCAGCTTGACTAGCGGGAGCTCCTACGAGCAGTACTTC. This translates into CASSLTSGSSYEQYF.

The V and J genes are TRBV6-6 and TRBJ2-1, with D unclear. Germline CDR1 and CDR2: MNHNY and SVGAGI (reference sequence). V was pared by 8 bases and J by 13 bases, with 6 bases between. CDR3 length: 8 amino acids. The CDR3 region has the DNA TGTGCCAGCTCTATCCAGTTCTTC. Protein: CASSIQFF.

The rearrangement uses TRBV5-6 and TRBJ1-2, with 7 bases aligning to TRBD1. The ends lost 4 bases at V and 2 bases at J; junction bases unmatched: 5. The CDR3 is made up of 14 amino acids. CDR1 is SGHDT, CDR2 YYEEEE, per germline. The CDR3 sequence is CASSGPQGNYGYTF. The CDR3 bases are TGTGCCAGCAGCGGCCCACAGGGGAACTATGGCTACACCTTC.

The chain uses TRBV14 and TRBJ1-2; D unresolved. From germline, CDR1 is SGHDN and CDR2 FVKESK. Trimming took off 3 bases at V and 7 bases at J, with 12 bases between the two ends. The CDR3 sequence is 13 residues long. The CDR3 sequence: CASSQSQVSGYTF. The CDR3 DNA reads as TGTGCCAGCAGCCAGTCTCAGGTGTCTGGCTACACCTTC.

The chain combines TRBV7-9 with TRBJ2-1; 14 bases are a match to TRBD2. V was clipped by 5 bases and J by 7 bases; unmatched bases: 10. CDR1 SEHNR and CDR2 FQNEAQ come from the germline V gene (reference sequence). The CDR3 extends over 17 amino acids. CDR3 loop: CASSPRLAGGVGNEQFF. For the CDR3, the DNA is TGTGCCAGCAGCCCTAGACTAGCGGGGGGGGTGGGGAATGAGCAGTTCTTC.

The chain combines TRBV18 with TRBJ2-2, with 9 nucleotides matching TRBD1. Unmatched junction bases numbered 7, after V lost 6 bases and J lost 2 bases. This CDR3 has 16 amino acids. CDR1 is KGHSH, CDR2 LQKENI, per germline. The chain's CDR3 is CASSLQGQGNTGELFF. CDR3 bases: TGTGCCAGCTCGCTTCAGGGACAGGGTAACACCGGGGAGCTGTTTTTT.

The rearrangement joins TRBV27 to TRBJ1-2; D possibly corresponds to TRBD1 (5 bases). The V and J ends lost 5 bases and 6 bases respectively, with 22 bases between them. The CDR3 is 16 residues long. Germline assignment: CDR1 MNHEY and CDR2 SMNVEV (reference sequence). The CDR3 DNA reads TGTGCCAGCAGTCCCGCCCTCTGGGGGGGAAGGGATGGCTACACCTTC. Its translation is CASSPALWGGRDGYTF.

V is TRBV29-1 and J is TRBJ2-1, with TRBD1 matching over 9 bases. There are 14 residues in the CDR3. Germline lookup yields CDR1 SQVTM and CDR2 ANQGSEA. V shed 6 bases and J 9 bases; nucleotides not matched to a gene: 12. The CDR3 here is CSVHLTGTGTEQFF. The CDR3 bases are TGCAGCGTGCACCTAACCGGGACAGGGACTGAGCAGTTCTTC.

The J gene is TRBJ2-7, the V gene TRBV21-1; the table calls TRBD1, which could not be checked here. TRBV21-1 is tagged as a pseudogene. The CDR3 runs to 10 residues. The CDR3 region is CASSLTGTLF. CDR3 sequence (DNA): TGTGCCAGCAGCCTGACAGGGACCCTATTC.

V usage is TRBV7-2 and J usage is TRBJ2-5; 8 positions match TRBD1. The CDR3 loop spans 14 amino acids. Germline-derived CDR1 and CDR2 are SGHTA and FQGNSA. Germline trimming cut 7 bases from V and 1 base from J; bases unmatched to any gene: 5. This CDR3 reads CASMGQEGQETQYF. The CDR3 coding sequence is TGTGCCAGCATGGGACAGGAAGGCCAAGAGACCCAGTACTTC.

CDR3 sequence: CAWHTVLNNQPQHF. In nucleotides, the CDR3 is TGTGCCTGGCATACGGTTCTCAACAATCAGCCCCAGCATTTT. This rearrangement joins TRBV30 to TRBJ1-5; D not resolved. Trimming cost V 5 bases and J 3 bases, with 14 bases left between them. Germline V gene data show CDR1 as GTSNPN and CDR2 as SVGIG (reference sequence). The CDR3 covers 14 residues.

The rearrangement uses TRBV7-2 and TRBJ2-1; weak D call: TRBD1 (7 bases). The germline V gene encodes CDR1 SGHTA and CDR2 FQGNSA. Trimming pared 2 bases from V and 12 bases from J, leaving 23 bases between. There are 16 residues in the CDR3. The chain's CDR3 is CASSLRPTRGGGGQFF. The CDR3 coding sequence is TGTGCCAGCAGCTTAAGGCCCACCAGAGGAGGGGGCGGGCAGTTCTTC. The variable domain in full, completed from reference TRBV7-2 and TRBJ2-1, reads GAGVSQSPSNKVTEKGKDVELRCDPISGHTALYWYRQSLGQGLEFLIYFQGNSAPDKSGLPSDRFSAERTGGSVSTLTIQRTQQEDSAVYLCASSLRPTRGGGGQFFGPGTRLTVL.

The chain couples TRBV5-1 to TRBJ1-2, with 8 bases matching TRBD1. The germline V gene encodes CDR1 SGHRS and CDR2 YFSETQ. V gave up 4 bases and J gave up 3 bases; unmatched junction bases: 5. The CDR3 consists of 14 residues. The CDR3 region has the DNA TGCGCCAGCAGCCAATCGACAGGGGACTATGGCTACACCTTC. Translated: CASSQSTGDYGYTF.

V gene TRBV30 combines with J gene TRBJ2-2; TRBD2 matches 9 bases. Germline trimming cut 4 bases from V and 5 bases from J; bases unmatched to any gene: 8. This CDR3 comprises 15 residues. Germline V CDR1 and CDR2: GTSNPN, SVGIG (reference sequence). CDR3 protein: CAWNRRGGRTGELFF. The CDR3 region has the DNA TGTGCCTGGAACAGGCGGGGGGGAAGGACCGGGGAGCTGTTTTTT. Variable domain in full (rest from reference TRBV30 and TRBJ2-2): SQTIHQWPATLVQPVGSPLSLECTVEGTSNPNLYWYRQAAGRGLQLLFYSVGIGQISSEVPQNLSASRPQDRQFILSSKKLLLSDSGFYLCAWNRRGGRTGELFFGEGSRLTVL.

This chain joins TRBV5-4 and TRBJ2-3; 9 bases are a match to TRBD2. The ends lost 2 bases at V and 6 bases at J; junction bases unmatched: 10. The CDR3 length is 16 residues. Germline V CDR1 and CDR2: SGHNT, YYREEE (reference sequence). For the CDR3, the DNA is TGTGCCAGCAGCTTCTTGGGGAGCGGGGGGACGGATACGCAGTATTTT. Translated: CASSFLGSGGTDTQYF.

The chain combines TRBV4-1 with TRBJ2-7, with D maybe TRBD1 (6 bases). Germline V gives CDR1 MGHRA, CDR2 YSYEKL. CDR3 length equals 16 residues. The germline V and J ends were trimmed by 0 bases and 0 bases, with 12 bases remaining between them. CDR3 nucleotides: TGCGCCAGCAGCCAAGACGAGCAGGGGCACTCCTACGAGCAGTACTTC. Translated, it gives CASSQDEQGHSYEQYF.

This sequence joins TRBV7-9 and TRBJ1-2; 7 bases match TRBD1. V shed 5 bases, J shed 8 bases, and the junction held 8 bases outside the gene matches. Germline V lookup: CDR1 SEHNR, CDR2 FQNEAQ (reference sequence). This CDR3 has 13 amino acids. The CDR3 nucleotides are TGTGCCAGCAGCATCCGACAGGGCCGGGGCTACACCTTC. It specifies CASSIRQGRGYTF.